What follows describes a single T cell receptor (beta chain). Its antigen is unidentified. This entry comes from a study of T cell responses to AZD1222 COVID-19 vaccine. The repertoire was sequenced with immunoSEQ multiplex PCR; TCRdb's copy has only in-frame clones and lacks some. Among under 150,000 clones listed, roughly 92% were seen once. Study-level findings and limits: CD4 TCRs associated with vaccination spanned spike, dominating at 160-218 and 743-854. Of the AZD1222 recipients, only 5 or 6 were seropositive at baseline. The donor group comprised mostly white British people and more females; the analysis possibly underestimated clonal diversity.

The specimen comprised peripheral blood, sampled 28 days after the second AZD1222 dose. The source of this sequence is an adult who received the AZD1222 COVID-19 vaccine.

DNA of the CDR3: TGTGCCAGCAGTCTAGGGGGCTTCCAAGGGGCTTTCTTT. This codes for CASSLGGFQGAFF. The chain combines TRBV7-9 with TRBJ1-1, with TRBD1 identical over 7 bases. The CDR3 spans 13 residues. Germline V lookup: CDR1 SEHNR, CDR2 FQNEAQ (reference sequence). V dropped 6 bases and J dropped 11; count of bases not matched to a gene: 12.